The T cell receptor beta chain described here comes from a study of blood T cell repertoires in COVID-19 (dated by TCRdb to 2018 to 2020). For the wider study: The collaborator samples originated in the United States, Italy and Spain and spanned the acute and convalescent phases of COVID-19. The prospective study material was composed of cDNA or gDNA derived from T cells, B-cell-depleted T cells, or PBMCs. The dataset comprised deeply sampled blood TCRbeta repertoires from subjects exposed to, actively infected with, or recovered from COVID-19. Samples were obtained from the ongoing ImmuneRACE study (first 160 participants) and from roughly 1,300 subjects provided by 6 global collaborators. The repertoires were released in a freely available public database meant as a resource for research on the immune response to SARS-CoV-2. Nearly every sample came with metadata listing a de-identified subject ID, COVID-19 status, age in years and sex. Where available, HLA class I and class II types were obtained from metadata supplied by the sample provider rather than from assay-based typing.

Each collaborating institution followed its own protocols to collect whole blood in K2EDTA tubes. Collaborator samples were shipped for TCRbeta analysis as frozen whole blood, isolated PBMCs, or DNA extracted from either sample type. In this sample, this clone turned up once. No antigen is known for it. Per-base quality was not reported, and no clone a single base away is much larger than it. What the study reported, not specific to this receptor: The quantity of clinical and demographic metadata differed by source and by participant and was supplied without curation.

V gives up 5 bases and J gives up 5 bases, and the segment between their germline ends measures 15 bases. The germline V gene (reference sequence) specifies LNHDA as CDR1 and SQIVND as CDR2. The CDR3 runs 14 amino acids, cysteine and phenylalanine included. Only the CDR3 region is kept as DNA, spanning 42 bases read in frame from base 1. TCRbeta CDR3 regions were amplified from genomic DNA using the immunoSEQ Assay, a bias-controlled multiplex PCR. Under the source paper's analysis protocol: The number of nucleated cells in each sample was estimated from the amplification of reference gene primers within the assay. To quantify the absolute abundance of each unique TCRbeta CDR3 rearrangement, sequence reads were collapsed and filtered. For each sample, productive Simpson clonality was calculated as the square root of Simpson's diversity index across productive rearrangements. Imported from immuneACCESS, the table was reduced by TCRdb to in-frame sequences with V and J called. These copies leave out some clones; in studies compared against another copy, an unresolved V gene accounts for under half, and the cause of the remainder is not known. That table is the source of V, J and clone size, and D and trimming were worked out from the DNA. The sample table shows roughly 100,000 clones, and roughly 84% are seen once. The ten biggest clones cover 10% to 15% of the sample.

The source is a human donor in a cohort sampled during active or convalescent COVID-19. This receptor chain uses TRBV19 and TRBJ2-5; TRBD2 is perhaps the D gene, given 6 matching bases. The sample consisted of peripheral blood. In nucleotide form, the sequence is TGTGCCAGTAGTCCGCCGGGGGTCCTCGAGACCCAGTACTTC. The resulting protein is CASSPPGVLETQYF.